This TCR beta chain was found in a study of blood T cell repertoires in COVID-19. The germline V and J ends were trimmed by 5 bases and 7 bases, with 15 bases remaining between them. The CDR3 is 14 residues long. Germline V gene data show CDR1 as SGHTA and CDR2 as FQGNSA. In the source study's methods: Nucleated cell counts were estimated from reference gene primer amplification. Only in-frame clones appear in the TCRdb table, and some are missing; sequencing was by immunoSEQ multiplex PCR. V, J and clone size are taken as reported in that table, and D and trimming were inferred from the DNA itself. The sample has fewer than 400,000 clones; 75% to 90% are singletons.

The sequencing input was PBMCs or T cells enriched from blood (not recorded which). The J gene is TRBJ2-1, the V gene TRBV7-2; weak D call: TRBD1 (6 bases). The receptor was isolated from a man in his 60s who had recovered from COVID-19. The CDR3 nucleotides are TGTGCCAGCAGCCGCTCGACAGGCGGGAATGAGCAGTTCTTC. It yields the protein CASSRSTGGNEQFF.